This T cell receptor (beta chain) emerged from a study of cytomegalovirus exposure and HLA in healthy donors. Findings and limits, study-wide: In a later analysis, the majority of CMV-associated beta chains seemingly showed HLA restriction. In a later analysis, DRB1 alleles had the most associated TCRs; HLA-C alleles the fewest. Presence/absence analyses supposed approximately even sequencing depth among donors.

With 60 Vbeta and 13 Jbeta primers, the PCR was carried out. Produced via immunoSEQ multiplex PCR; TCRdb's table is partial and in-frame only. The sample holds approximately 160,000 clones; approximately 79% are singletons and the top ten take about 2%. Remarks on this clone: What it binds is unknown.

The V gene end was trimmed by 4 bases and the J gene end by 1 base; junction bases not matched to a gene: 4. The V gene's germline CDR1 is SEHNR and CDR2 FQNEAQ (reference sequence). The CDR3 runs 15 residues. This chain links TRBV7-9 with TRBJ2-5; 9 bases agree with TRBD1. Sequencing was done on a sample of PBMCs. The TCR sequence derives from a human donor in good health. Here the CDR3 DNA reads TGTGCCAGCAGCTACCCGACAGGGGGCCAAGAGACCCAGTACTTC. Translation gives CASSYPTGGQETQYF. Complete variable domain (other parts from reference TRBV7-9 and TRBJ2-5): DTGVSQNPRHKITKRGQNVTFRCDPISEHNRLYWYRQTLGQGPEFLTYFQNEAQLEKSRLLSDRFSAERPKGSFSTLEIQRTEQGDSAMYLCASSYPTGGQETQYFGPGTRLLVL.